One T cell receptor beta chain is described in this entry. This receptor's antigen is unknown. One base away there is no much larger clone; base qualities are not given. TCRbeta CDR3 regions were amplified from genomic DNA using the immunoSEQ Assay, a bias-controlled multiplex PCR. In the original analysis: Within the assay, amplification of reference gene primers was used to estimate how many nucleated cells each sample contained. To quantify the absolute abundance of each unique TCRbeta CDR3 rearrangement, sequence reads were collapsed and filtered. For each sample, productive Simpson clonality was calculated by taking the square root of Simpson's diversity index across productive rearrangements. TCRdb limited this immuneACCESS table to in-frame rearrangements with V and J called. A share of clones is missing; checked studies link under half to unresolved V genes, and the rest is unexplained. Clone size and the V and J calls come from that table; the DNA yielded D and trimming. The sample table records about 190,000 clones; roughly nine tenths of these occur just once. The ten top clones hold approximately 1.1% of the sample.

The CDR3 goes from the cysteine to the phenylalanine over 15 residues. Only the CDR3 portion is preserved as DNA: 45 bases, with reading frame beginning at the first base. V is cut back by 3 bases and J by 3 bases, with 3 bases in the junction unmatched. Based on the germline V gene, the CDR1 and CDR2 sequences are KGHSH and LQKENI. The source of the sample is a study of blood T cell repertoires in COVID-19 (dated by TCRdb to the early 2020s). Notes on the research overall: Samples covering the acute and convalescent phases of COVID-19 were provided by collaborators in the United States, Italy and Spain. A freely available public database, intended as a resource for researchers studying the immune response to SARS-CoV-2, is where the repertoires were released. Where available, HLA class I and class II types were obtained from metadata supplied by the sample provider rather than from assay-based typing. The sample metadata nearly always contained a de-identified subject ID, COVID-19 status, age in years and sex. Samples came from the ongoing ImmuneRACE study (first 160 participants) plus 1,254 subjects from 6 global collaborators. The prospective study material was composed of cDNA or gDNA derived from T cells, B-cell-depleted T cells, or PBMCs. Subjects who had been exposed to COVID-19, were actively infected with it, or had recovered from it provided the deeply sampled blood TCRbeta repertoires that made up the dataset. Summary of the overall study and its limitations: How much clinical and demographic metadata was included differed by source and by participant, and the metadata was provided uncurated.

Whole blood was collected in K2EDTA tubes by collaborating institutions according to the institutions' own protocols. For TCRbeta analysis, collaborator samples were shipped as frozen whole blood, as isolated PBMCs, or as DNA extracted from either sample type. The clonotype comes from a man aged 25-45 years with acute or convalescent COVID-19. The sequenced sample consisted of peripheral blood. The receptor chain draws on TRBV18 and TRBJ1-2; 11 of the junction bases match TRBD1. The CDR3 protein sequence reads: CASSPRDRGDYGYTF. The DNA reads TGTGCCAGCTCACCCCGGGACAGGGGGGACTATGGCTACACCTTC.